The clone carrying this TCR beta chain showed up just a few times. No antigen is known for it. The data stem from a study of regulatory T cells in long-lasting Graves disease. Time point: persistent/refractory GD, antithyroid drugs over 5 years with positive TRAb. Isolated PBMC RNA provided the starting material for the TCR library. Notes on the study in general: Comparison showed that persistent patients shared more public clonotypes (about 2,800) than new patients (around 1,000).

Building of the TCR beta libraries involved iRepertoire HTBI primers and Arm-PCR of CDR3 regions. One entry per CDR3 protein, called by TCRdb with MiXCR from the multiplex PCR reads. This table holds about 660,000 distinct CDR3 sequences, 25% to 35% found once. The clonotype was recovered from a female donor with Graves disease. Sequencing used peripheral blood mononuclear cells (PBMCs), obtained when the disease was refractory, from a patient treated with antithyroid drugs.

CDR3 amino acids: CASSQTRGRTEAFF. CDR3 bases: TGTGCCAGCAGTCAAACCCGGGGCCGCACTGAAGCTTTCTTT. The J gene is TRBJ1-1, the V gene TRBV12-3 or TRBV12-4, with a tentative D call TRBD1 (5 bases). Trimming removed 5 bases at V and 4 bases at J, with 14 bases between. This CDR3 has 14 residues.